This is a list of T cell receptor beta chains from one sample in a study of T-cell memory formation after mild COVID-19. One entry per CDR3 protein, called by TCRdb with MiXCR from the 5' RACE reads. The sample shows roughly 350,000 distinct CDR3 sequences, roughly 21% of them seen only once. The sequenced material came from PBMCs or a T cell subset sorted from them (not recorded which). Receptor source: an adult woman who had mild COVID-19 (a few samples of this study predate the infection). Cell type and time point are not known. The CDR3 runs from the conserved cysteine through the conserved F or W. The order of the fields is J gene, V gene, D gene, clone size, CDR3 protein, CDR3 DNA. The D gene is left open where the match is weak. Expanded clones are given a class, and other clones once, few, many or no size at all.

J: TRBJ2-7
V: TRBV7-2
D: TRBD1
size: few
CDR3: CASSLQTGGSYEQYF
DNA: TGTGCCAGCAGCTTACAGACAGGGGGCTCCTACGAGCAGTACTTC

J: TRBJ2-7
V: TRBV7-2
D: TRBD2
size: .
CDR3: CASSSNSGRVYEQYF
DNA: TGTGCCAGCAGCTCTAATAGCGGGAGGGTTTACGAGCAGTACTTC

J: TRBJ2-1
V: TRBV12-2
D: .
size: .
CDR3: CASRFRDRAYNEQFF
DNA: TGTGCAAGTCGCTTCCGGGACAGGGCATACAATGAGCAGTTCTTC

J: TRBJ2-5
V: TRBV7-6
D: TRBD2
size: few
CDR3: CASSPRGARETQYF
DNA: TGTGCCAGCAGCCCGCGGGGGGCGCGGGAGACCCAGTACTTC

J: TRBJ2-5
V: TRBV4-1
D: .
size: .
CDR3: CASSQDAAAETQYF
DNA: TGCGCCAGCAGCCAAGATGCGGCGGCAGAGACCCAGTACTTC

J: TRBJ2-1
V: TRBV7-2
D: TRBD2
size: many
CDR3: CASSLGIAGSSYNEQFF
DNA: TGTGCCAGCAGCTTAGGAATAGCGGGCAGCTCCTACAATGAGCAGTTCTTC

J: TRBJ2-5
V: TRBV5-1
D: .
size: many
CDR3: CASSLGARETQYF
DNA: TGCGCCAGCAGCTTGGGGGCGCGGGAGACCCAGTACTTC

J: TRBJ1-2
V: TRBV20-1
D: .
size: once
CDR3: CSADGDGFYGYTF
DNA: TGCAGTGCTGACGGGGACGGCTTCTATGGCTACACCTTC

J: TRBJ1-2
V: TRBV4-2
D: TRBD1
size: .
CDR3: CASSQDRGTGLSF
DNA: TGTGCCAGCAGCCAAGATAGGGGGACAGGCTTATCCTTC

J: TRBJ1-5
V: TRBV4-2
D: .
size: few
CDR3: CASSQDGGGENQPQHF
DNA: TGTGCCAGCAGCCAAGATGGAGGAGGGGAAAATCAGCCCCAGCATTTT

J: TRBJ1-1
V: TRBV6-5
D: .
size: few
CDR3: CASSRRNTEAFF
DNA: TGTGCCAGCAGTAGGAGGAACACTGAAGCTTTCTTT

J: TRBJ2-7
V: TRBV20-1
D: .
size: .
CDR3: CSAPGDGGLYEQYF
DNA: TGCAGTGCTCCCGGGGACGGGGGGCTCTACGAGCAGTACTTC

J: TRBJ2-3
V: TRBV20-1
D: .
size: .
CDR3: CSARDPALVTDTQYF
DNA: TGCAGTGCTAGAGATCCGGCGTTGGTAACAGATACGCAGTATTTT

J: TRBJ1-4
V: TRBV4-2
D: .
size: few
CDR3: CASSQDPQGLEKLFF
DNA: TGTGCCAGCAGCCAAGACCCGCAGGGATTGGAAAAACTGTTTTTT

J: TRBJ2-7
V: TRBV15
D: .
size: .
CDR3: CATSRGGRGYEQYF
DNA: TGTGCCACCAGCAGAGGTGGCAGGGGCTACGAGCAGTACTTC

J: TRBJ2-7
V: TRBV6-5
D: .
size: .
CDR3: CASGRVIAYEQYF
DNA: TGTGCCAGCGGGCGGGTTATAGCCTACGAGCAGTACTTC

J: TRBJ1-2
V: TRBV12-3/TRBV12-4
D: TRBD1
size: .
CDR3: CASSDLHRGTGYTF
DNA: TGTGCCAGCAGCGACCTTCACAGGGGTACCGGCTACACCTTC

J: TRBJ2-1
V: TRBV24-1
D: .
size: .
CDR3: CATSVWYGNEQFF
DNA: TGTGCCACCAGTGTTTGGTATGGGAATGAGCAGTTCTTC

J: TRBJ2-1
V: TRBV18
D: TRBD1
size: .
CDR3: CASSPQTHRGNEQFF
DNA: TGTGCCAGCTCACCACAGACTCACAGGGGAAATGAGCAGTTCTTC

J: TRBJ2-5
V: TRBV6-2/TRBV6-3
D: .
size: .
CDR3: CASRDSYPLAETQYF
DNA: TGTGCCAGCAGGGACAGCTACCCTCTTGCAGAGACCCAGTACTTC

J: TRBJ1-2
V: TRBV24-1
D: TRBD1
size: many
CDR3: CATGTANYGYTF
DNA: TGTGCCACCGGGACAGCTAACTATGGCTACACCTTC

J: TRBJ2-3
V: TRBV10-3
D: .
size: .
CDR3: CAISDFSVSGQADTQYF
DNA: TGTGCCATCAGTGACTTTAGTGTCTCAGGGCAGGCAGATACGCAGTATTTT

J: TRBJ1-6
V: TRBV3-1
D: TRBD1
size: .
CDR3: CASRPGQGAPSPLHF
DNA: TGTGCCAGCAGACCGGGACAGGGGGCTCCCTCACCCCTCCACTTT

J: TRBJ2-5
V: TRBV27
D: .
size: few
CDR3: CASSRQWQETQYF
DNA: TGTGCCAGCAGTAGACAGTGGCAAGAGACCCAGTACTTC

J: TRBJ2-3
V: TRBV4-1
D: .
size: few
CDR3: CASRVTASTDTQYF
DNA: TGCGCCAGCAGGGTAACAGCAAGCACAGATACGCAGTATTTT

J: TRBJ2-3
V: TRBV29-1
D: .
size: few
CDR3: CARTTGTDTQYF
DNA: TGCGCCCGGACGACCGGCACAGATACGCAGTATTTT

J: TRBJ2-5
V: TRBV5-4
D: TRBD1
size: .
CDR3: CASSLVGQALGTQYF
DNA: TGTGCCAGCAGCTTGGTGGGACAGGCCCTAGGGACCCAGTACTTC

J: TRBJ2-6
V: TRBV7-9
D: TRBD2
size: few
CDR3: CASSGSGRASSGANVLTF
DNA: TGTGCCAGCAGCGGTAGCGGGAGGGCGAGCTCTGGGGCCAACGTCCTGACTTTC

J: TRBJ2-1
V: TRBV20-1
D: .
size: few
CDR3: CSAWGGAYYNEQFF
DNA: TGCAGTGCCTGGGGCGGGGCTTACTACAATGAGCAGTTCTTC

J: TRBJ2-1
V: TRBV12-3/TRBV12-4
D: TRBD2
size: few
CDR3: CASSPTSGSFWVREQFF
DNA: TGTGCCAGCAGCCCCACTAGCGGGAGTTTTTGGGTTCGAGAGCAGTTCTTC

J: TRBJ2-1
V: TRBV6-4
D: TRBD1
size: many
CDR3: CASREGTGANEQFF
DNA: TGTGCCAGCAGAGAAGGGACAGGGGCGAATGAGCAGTTCTTC

J: TRBJ2-1
V: TRBV5-1
D: .
size: few
CDR3: CASSLNPRAPYNEQFF
DNA: TGCGCCAGCAGCTTGAATCCAAGGGCCCCCTACAATGAGCAGTTCTTC

J: TRBJ2-3
V: TRBV7-6
D: TRBD2
size: .
CDR3: CATGMTGGPTDTQYF
DNA: TGTGCCACCGGGATGACGGGGGGGCCAACAGATACGCAGTATTTT

J: TRBJ2-3
V: TRBV5-1
D: TRBD2
size: .
CDR3: CASSFFASGGSADTQYF
DNA: TGCGCCAGCAGCTTTTTCGCTAGCGGGGGAAGTGCAGATACGCAGTATTTT

J: TRBJ2-6
V: TRBV3-1
D: TRBD1
size: .
CDR3: CASSPSTGLVPGANVLTF
DNA: TGTGCCAGCAGCCCTTCGACAGGGTTGGTTCCCGGGGCCAACGTCCTGACTTTC

J: TRBJ2-3
V: TRBV5-1
D: .
size: .
CDR3: CASSFGSGRDTQYF
DNA: TGCGCCAGCAGCTTCGGGTCAGGGCGAGATACGCAGTATTTT

J: TRBJ1-1
V: TRBV12-3/TRBV12-4
D: .
size: once
CDR3: CASRFGETEAFF
DNA: TGTGCCAGCCGCTTTGGGGAAACTGAAGCTTTCTTT

J: TRBJ2-7
V: TRBV6-1
D: .
size: .
CDR3: CASTLRGVNEQYF
DNA: TGTGCCAGCACCCTGAGAGGGGTTAACGAGCAGTACTTC

J: TRBJ1-1
V: TRBV20-1
D: .
size: .
CDR3: CSAGRGRETEAFF
DNA: TGCAGTGCTGGTAGGGGAAGAGAAACTGAAGCTTTCTTT

J: TRBJ2-1
V: TRBV3-1
D: .
size: .
CDR3: CASSPPQGWNEQFF
DNA: TGTGCCAGCAGCCCCCCCCAGGGGTGGAATGAGCAGTTCTTC

J: TRBJ2-7
V: TRBV6-2/TRBV6-3
D: .
size: .
CDR3: CASSYRAGSYEQYF
DNA: TGTGCCAGCAGTTACCGGGCGGGTTCCTACGAGCAGTACTTC

J: TRBJ1-5
V: TRBV12-3/TRBV12-4
D: .
size: few
CDR3: CASSPSSAGQPQHF
DNA: TGTGCCAGCAGCCCCTCTAGTGCGGGTCAGCCCCAGCATTTT

J: TRBJ2-1
V: TRBV4-1
D: .
size: few
CDR3: CASSQAYRGTGLYNEQFF
DNA: TGCGCCAGCAGCCAGGCTTACAGGGGAACGGGACTATACAATGAGCAGTTCTTC

J: TRBJ2-3
V: TRBV7-9
D: .
size: medium-sized
CDR3: CASSPRTAAGRTTPDTQYF
DNA: TGTGCCAGCAGCCCTAGGACAGCTGCCGGGCGGACTACCCCAGATACGCAGTATTTT

J: TRBJ2-1
V: TRBV20-1
D: TRBD1
size: many
CDR3: CSARQTGGSSYNEQFF
DNA: TGCAGTGCTAGGCAAACAGGGGGAAGCTCCTACAATGAGCAGTTCTTC

J: TRBJ1-2
V: TRBV7-2
D: TRBD1
size: .
CDR3: CASSLIETGVRHNGYTF
DNA: TGTGCCAGCAGCTTGATTGAGACAGGGGTTCGGCACAATGGCTACACCTTC

J: TRBJ2-7
V: TRBV7-2
D: .
size: few
CDR3: CASSEDLYEQYF
DNA: TGTGCCAGCAGCGAGGACTTGTACGAGCAGTACTTC

J: TRBJ1-1
V: TRBV7-8
D: .
size: .
CDR3: CASSLEGATEAFF
DNA: TGTGCCAGCAGCTTAGAAGGGGCTACTGAAGCTTTCTTT

J: TRBJ2-2
V: TRBV25-1
D: .
size: .
CDR3: CASSEALGGYGELFF
DNA: TGTGCCAGCAGTGAAGCTTTGGGGGGCTACGGGGAGCTGTTTTTT